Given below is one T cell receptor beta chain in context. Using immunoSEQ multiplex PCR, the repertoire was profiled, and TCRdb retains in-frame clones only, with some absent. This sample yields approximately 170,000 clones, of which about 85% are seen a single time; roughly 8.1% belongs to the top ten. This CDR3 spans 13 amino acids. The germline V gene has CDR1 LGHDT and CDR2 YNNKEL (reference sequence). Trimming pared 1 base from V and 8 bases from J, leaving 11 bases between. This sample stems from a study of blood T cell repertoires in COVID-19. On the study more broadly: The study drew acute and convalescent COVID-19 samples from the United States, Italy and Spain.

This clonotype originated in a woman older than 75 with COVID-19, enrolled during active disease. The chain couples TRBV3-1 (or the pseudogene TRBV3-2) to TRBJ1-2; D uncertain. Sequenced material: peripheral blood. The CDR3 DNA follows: TGTGCCAGCAGCCAAGTTGACTCGGCGGGCTACACCTTC. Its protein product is CASSQVDSAGYTF.